Listed here is a single T cell receptor beta chain. This clonotype was counted only a few times. Its target antigen remains unknown. No base quality values were provided; no much bigger clone lies one nucleotide off. V gives up 4 bases and J gives up 2 bases, and the segment between their germline ends measures 11 bases. As encoded in the germline V gene (reference sequence), CDR1 is LGHDT while CDR2 is YNNKEL. Including cysteine and phenylalanine, the CDR3 has 14 amino acids. Solely the CDR3 DNA is kept, with 42 bases framed from the first base. The sample is drawn from a study of human T cells and chemical hapten exposure (dated by TCRdb to the early 2020s). Broadly, across the study: For sensitization, 2% DPC in acetone was applied to a roughly 2 cm by roughly 2 cm area of upper inner arm skin. Patient blood was sampled pre-sensitization (week 0) and at 2, 6 and about 24 weeks after DPC sensitization. Patients additionally received weekly therapeutic DPC doses to the scalp throughout the approximately 25-week study period. Patch tests used Finn chambers with 0.01% DPC on the upper back, scored after 6 days by International Contact Dermatitis Research Group standards. Libraries were pooled for sequencing, and variation in per-sample TCR yields was attributed mainly to small differences in library volumes within the pool. Roughly 30 alopecia patients provided blood for TCR sequencing at one to four time points (pre-sensitization, 2, 6 and 24 weeks). The patient cohort, mostly female, included alopecia areata with under or over 50% scalp involvement, alopecia totalis and alopecia universalis. The study tracked peripheral blood TCR repertoire changes in vivo during primary and secondary sensitization to the hapten diphenylcyclopropenone (DPC) in alopecia patients.

The paper's findings and limits, for the study overall: Because every patient had alopecia, a presumed autoimmune disease, the patients' immune response might differ from that of healthy individuals. Expanded TCRs formed significantly more large CDR3 similarity clusters than pre-sensitization or healthy control sets, consistent with antigen-driven responses. After repeated subsampling, changes were observed in the strength of the expansion versus patch-test correlation and in the threshold at which the correlation became significant. DPC sensitization did not change how many TCRs were above 1 in 1000 frequency, and no evidence was found of alterations in global repertoire structure. The number of PT1 expanded TCRs positively correlated with patch test score, significant at thresholds 8, 16 and 32 but not 4.

Sample time point, as interpreted from the label and publication: patch test 1, 2 weeks after DPC sensitization. The treatment or condition label for this specimen denotes: therapeutic diphenylcyclopropenone sensitization with weekly scalp DPC. At every patch-test visit, the blood draw took place before the patch test was put on. Eligible patients were aged 18 to 70, diagnosed with alopecia, deemed suitable for DPC therapy, and excluded if pregnant. Total RNA was isolated from unfractionated whole blood collected in Tempus Blood RNA tubes. The protocol used for the library was RACE. Sequencing instrument: NextSeq 500. Library preparation attached unique molecular identifiers to individual cDNA molecules for quantitative, reproducible TCR counting. For every blood RNA sample, sequencing covered both the TCR alpha and TCR beta chains. Under the source paper's analysis protocol: Samples had a median of about 96,000 TCRs, with a range from roughly 23,224 to 750,000. The Decombinator software suite was used to annotate the V, J and CDR3 of the TCR reads. To make PS versus PT1 abundance plots, every sample was subsampled to the same number of TCRs (28,000). TCRs were defined as expanded if absent before sensitization and observed at least eight times at the 2-week time point. The public reads were quality trimmed at Q25 with fastp and then assembled into clones with MiXCR by TCRdb, keeping productive beta chains. CDR3 protein duplicates are merged, each entry listing the most common genes and DNA. The V and J calls, along with clone size, are taken from TCRdb and not from the paper's own processing. The sample data list around 53,000 distinct CDR3 sequences, and about 9% of these were observed just once. Clones ranked in the top ten supply 4% to 5.5% of the sample.

The rearrangement combines TRBV3-1 with TRBJ1-2; the D gene is unclear. This sequence originates from a woman in her forties or fifties with alopecia areata. Some clones in this sample may be carry-over from other donors' samples. The sequencing here drew on whole blood, taken in connection with sensitization to the hapten diphenylcyclopropenone (DPC). The encoded CDR3 is CASSPRAVNYGYTF. The bases are TGTGCCAGCAGCCCAAGGGCAGTCAACTATGGCTACACCTTC.